This TCR beta chain is drawn from a study of blood T cells in healthy people across ages. Using a J-beta primer mix together with a sample-barcoded 5' primer, a second PCR was run for about 6 to 11 cycles. TCRdb reprocessed the 5' RACE reads with MiXCR, giving one entry per CDR3 protein. The top ten clones hold roughly 23% of a sample with 1.8 million or so distinct CDR3 sequences, about two fifths of them seen once. The receptor was derived from a human donor in good health. The sequenced sample consisted of blood.

The CDR3 here is CASSPAGFRETQYF. CDR3 in DNA: TGTGCCAGCAGCCCAGCTGGTTTTCGGGAGACCCAGTACTTC. The rearrangement joins TRBV11-2 to TRBJ2-5; no firm D call. Germline V CDR1 and CDR2: SGHAT, FQNNGV. This CDR3 is 14 amino acids long. V lost 5 bases and J lost 5, with 15 bases in between.